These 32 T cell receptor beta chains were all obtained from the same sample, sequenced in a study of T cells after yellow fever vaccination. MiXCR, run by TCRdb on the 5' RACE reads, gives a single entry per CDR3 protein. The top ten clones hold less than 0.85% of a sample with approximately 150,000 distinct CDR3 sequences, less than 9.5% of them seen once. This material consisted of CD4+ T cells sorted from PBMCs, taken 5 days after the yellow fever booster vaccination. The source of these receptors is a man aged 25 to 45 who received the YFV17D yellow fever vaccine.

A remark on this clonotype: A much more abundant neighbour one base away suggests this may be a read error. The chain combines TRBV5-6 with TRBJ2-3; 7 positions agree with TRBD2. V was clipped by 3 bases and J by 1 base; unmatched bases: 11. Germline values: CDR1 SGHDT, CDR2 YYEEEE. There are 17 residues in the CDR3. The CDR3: CASSSITTAGRTDTQYF. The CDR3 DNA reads TGTGCCAGCAGCTCGATTACTACAGCGGGACGCACAGATACGCAGTATTTT. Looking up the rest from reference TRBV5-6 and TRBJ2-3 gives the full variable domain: DAGVTQSPTHLIKTRGQQVTLRCSPKSGHDTVSWYQQALGQGPQFIFQYYEEEERQRGNFPDRFSGHQFPNYSSELNVNALLLGDSALYLCASSSITTAGRTDTQYFGPGTRLTVL.

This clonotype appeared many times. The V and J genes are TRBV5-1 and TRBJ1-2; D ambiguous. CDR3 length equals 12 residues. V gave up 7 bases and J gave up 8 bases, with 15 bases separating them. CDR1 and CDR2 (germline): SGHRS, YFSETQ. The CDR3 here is CASRTSGGGYTF. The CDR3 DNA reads TGCGCCAGCCGCACGAGCGGAGGCGGCTACACCTTC.

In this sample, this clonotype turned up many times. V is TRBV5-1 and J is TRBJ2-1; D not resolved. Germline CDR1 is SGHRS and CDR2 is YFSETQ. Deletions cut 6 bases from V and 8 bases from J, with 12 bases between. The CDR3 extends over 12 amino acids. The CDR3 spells CASTRFADEQFF. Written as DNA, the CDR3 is TGCGCCAGCACCCGTTTTGCCGATGAGCAGTTCTTC. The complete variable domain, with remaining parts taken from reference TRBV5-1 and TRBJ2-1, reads KAGVTQTPRYLIKTRGQQVTLSCSPISGHRSVSWYQQTPGQGLQFLFEYFSETQRNKGNFPGRFSGRQFSNSRSEMNVSTLELGDSALYLCASTRFADEQFFGPGTRLTVL.

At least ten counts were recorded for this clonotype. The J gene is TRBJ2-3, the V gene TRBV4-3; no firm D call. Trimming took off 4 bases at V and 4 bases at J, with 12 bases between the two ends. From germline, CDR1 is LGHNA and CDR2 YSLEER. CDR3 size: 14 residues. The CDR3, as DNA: TGCGCCAGCAGCCGGTACTCAGAAGCAGATACGCAGTATTTT. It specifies CASSRYSEADTQYF.

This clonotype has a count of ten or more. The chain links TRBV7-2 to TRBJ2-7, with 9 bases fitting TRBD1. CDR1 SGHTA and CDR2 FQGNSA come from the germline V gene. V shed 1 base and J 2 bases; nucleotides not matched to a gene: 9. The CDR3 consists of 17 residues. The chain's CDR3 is CASSLGTGTGIAYEQYF. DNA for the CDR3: TGTGCCAGCAGCTTAGGTACGGGGACAGGGATCGCCTACGAGCAGTACTTC.

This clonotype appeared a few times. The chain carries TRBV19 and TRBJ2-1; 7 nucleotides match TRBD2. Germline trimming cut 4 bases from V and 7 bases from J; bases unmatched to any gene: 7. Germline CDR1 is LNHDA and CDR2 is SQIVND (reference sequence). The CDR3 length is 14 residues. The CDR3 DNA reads TGTGCCAGTAGTAGGACTAGTTCCCTGAATGAGCAGTTCTTC. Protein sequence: CASSRTSSLNEQFF.

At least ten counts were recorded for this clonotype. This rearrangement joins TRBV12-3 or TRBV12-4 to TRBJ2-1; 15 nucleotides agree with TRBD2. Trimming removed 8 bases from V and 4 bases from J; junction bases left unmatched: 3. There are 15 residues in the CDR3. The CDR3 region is CASRGLAGGYNEQFF. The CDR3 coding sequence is TGTGCCAGCCGGGGACTAGCGGGAGGTTACAATGAGCAGTTCTTC.

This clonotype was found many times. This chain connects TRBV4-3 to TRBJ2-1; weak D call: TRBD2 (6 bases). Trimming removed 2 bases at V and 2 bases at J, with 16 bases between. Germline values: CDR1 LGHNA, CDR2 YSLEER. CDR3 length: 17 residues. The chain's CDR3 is CASSQLYAGLAYNEQFF. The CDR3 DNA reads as TGCGCCAGCAGCCAACTTTATGCGGGACTTGCCTACAATGAGCAGTTCTTC.

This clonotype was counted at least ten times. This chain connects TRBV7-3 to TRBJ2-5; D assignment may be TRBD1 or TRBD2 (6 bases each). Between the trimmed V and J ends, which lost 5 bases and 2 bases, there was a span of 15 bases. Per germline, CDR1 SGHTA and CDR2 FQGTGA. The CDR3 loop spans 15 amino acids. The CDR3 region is CASSTNGGPQETQYF. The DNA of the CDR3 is TGTGCCAGCAGCACGAACGGGGGCCCTCAAGAGACCCAGTACTTC.

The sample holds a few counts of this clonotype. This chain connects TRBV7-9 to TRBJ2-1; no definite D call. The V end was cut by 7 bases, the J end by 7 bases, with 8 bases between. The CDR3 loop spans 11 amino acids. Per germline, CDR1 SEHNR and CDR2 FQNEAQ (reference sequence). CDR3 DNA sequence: TGTGCCAGCACCCCGCTAAATGAGCAGTTCTTC. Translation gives CASTPLNEQFF.

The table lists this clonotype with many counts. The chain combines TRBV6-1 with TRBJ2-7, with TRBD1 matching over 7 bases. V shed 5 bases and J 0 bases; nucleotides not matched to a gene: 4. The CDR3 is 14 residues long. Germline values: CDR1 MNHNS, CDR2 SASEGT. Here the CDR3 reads CASSPRDSSYEQYF. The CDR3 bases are TGTGCCAGCAGTCCCCGGGACAGCTCCTACGAGCAGTACTTC.

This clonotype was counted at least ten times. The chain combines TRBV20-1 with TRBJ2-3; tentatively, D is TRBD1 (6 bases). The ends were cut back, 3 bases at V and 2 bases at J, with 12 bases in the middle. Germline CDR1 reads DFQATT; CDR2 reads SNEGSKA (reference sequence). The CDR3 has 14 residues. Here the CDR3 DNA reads TGCAGTGCTAGGGGGATGGGGGCCACAGATACGCAGTATTTT. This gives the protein CSARGMGATDTQYF.

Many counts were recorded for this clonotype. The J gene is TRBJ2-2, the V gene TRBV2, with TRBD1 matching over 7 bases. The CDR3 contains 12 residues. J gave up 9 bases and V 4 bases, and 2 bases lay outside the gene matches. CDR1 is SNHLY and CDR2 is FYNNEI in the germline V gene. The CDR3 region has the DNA TGTGCCAGCAGTGTACAGGGGTGGGAGCTGTTTTTT. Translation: CASSVQGWELFF.

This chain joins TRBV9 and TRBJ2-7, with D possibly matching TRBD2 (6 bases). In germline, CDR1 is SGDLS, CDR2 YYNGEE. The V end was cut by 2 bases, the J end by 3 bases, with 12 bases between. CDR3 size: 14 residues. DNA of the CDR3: TGTGCCAGCAGCGTCCACGGGGGAGACTACGAGCAGTACTTC. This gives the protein CASSVHGGDYEQYF.

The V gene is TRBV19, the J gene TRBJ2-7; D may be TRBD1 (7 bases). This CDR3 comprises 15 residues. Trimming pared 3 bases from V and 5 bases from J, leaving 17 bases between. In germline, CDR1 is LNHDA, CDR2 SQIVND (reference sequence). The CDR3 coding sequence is TGTGCCAGTAGTATCCCTCGGCAGGGGGGAAACGAGCAGTACTTC. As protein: CASSIPRQGGNEQYF.

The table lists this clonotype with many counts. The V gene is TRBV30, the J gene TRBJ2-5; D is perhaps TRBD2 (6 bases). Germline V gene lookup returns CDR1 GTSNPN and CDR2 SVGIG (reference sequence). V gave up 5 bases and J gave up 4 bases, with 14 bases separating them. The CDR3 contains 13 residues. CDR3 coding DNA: TGTGCCTGGCGAGGGGCGGGAATAGAGACCCAGTACTTC. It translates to CAWRGAGIETQYF.

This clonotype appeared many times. Here the CDR3 DNA reads TGTGCCAGCAGTTATTGGGGTTCCTACGAGCAGTACTTC. Its translation: CASSYWGSYEQYF. The chain is built from TRBV12-3 or TRBV12-4 and TRBJ2-7, with D unresolved. Trimming shortened V by 4 bases and J by 1 base, and 8 bases separated the two germline ends. The length of the CDR3 is 13 residues.

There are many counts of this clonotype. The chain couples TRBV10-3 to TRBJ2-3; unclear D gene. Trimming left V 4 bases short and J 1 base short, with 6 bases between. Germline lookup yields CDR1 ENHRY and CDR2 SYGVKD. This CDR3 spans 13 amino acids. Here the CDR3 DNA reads TGTGCCATCAGTGCCCCGCGCACAGATACGCAGTATTTT. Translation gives CAISAPRTDTQYF.

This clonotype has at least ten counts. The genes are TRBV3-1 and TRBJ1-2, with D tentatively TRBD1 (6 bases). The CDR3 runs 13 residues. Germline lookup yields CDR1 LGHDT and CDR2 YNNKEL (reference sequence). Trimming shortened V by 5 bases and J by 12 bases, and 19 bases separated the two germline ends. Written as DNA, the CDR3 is TGTGCCAGCAGCTCCGGGGGCACCCCTAGTCACACCTTC. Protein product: CASSSGGTPSHTF.

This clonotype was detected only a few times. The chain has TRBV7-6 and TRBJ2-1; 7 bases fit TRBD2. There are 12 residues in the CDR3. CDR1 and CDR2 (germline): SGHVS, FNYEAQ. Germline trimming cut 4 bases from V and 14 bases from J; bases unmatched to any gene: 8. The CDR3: CASSSGVGGKFF. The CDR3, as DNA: TGTGCCAGCAGCTCCGGGGTGGGGGGGAAGTTCTTC.

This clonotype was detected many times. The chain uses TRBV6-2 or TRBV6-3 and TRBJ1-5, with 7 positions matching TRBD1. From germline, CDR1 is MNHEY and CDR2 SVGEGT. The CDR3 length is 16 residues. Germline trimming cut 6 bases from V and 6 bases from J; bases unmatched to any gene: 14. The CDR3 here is CASSSDRDLRSQPQHF. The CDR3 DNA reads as TGTGCCAGCAGCTCCGACAGGGACCTTCGAAGTCAGCCCCAGCATTTT.

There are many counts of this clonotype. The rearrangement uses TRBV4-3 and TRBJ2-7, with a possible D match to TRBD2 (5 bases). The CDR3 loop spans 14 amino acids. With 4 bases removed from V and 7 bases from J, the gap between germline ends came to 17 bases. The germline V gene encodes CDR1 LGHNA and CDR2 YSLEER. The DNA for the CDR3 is TGCGCCAGCAGCCCGACGGGGAAGGCCTGGGAGCAGTACTTC. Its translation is CASSPTGKAWEQYF.

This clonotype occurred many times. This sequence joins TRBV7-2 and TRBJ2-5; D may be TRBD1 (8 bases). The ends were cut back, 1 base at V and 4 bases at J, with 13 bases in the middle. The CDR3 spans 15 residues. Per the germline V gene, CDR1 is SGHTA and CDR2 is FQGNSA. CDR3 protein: CASSLGNRGGETQYF. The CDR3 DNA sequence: TGTGCCAGCAGCTTAGGGAACAGGGGGGGAGAGACCCAGTACTTC.

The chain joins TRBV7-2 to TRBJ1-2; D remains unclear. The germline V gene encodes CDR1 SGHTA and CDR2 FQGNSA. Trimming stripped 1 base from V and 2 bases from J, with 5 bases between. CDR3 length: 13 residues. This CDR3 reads CASSLGLNYGYTF. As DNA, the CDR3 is TGTGCCAGCAGCTTAGGTCTGAACTATGGCTACACCTTC.

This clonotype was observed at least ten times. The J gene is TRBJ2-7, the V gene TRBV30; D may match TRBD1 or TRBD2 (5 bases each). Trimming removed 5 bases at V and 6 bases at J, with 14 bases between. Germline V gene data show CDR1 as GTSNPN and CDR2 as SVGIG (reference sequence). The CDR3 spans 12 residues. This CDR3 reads CAWSGTAREQYF. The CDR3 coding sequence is TGTGCCTGGTCCGGGACCGCCCGCGAGCAGTACTTC.

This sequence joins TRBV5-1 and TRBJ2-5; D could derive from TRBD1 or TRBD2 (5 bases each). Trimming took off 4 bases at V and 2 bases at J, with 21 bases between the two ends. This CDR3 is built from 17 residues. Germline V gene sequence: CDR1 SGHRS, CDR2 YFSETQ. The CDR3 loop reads CASSRRTMVEGQETQYF. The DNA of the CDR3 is TGCGCCAGCAGCAGGCGTACCATGGTCGAGGGGCAAGAGACCCAGTACTTC. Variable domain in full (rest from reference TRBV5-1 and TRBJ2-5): KAGVTQTPRYLIKTRGQQVTLSCSPISGHRSVSWYQQTPGQGLQFLFEYFSETQRNKGNFPGRFSGRQFSNSRSEMNVSTLELGDSALYLCASSRRTMVEGQETQYFGPGTRLLVL.

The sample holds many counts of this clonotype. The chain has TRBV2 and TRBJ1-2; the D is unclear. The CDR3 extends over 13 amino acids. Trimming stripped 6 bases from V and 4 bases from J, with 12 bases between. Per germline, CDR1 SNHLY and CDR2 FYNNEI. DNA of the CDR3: TGTGCCAGCAGGGAGGAGGAGGGCTATGGCTACACCTTC. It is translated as CASREEEGYGYTF.

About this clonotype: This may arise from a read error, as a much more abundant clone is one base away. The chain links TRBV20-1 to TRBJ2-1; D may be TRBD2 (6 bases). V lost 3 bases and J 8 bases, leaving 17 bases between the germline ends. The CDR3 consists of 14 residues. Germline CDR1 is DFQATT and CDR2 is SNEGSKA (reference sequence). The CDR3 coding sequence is TGCAGTGCTAGCGTGTCCGGGCGGGAATATGAGCAGTTCTTC. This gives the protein CSASVSGREYEQFF.

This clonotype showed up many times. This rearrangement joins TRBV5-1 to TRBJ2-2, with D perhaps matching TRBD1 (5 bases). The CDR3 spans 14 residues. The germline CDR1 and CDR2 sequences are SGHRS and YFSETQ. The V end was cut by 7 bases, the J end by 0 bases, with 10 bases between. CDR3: CASCMTANTGELFF. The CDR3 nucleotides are TGCGCCAGCTGCATGACAGCGAACACCGGGGAGCTGTTTTTT.

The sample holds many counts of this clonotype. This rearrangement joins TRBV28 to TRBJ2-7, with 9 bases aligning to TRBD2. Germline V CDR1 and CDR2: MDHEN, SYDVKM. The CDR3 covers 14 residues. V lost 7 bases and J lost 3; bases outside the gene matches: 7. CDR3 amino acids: CASTLTSGGYEQYF. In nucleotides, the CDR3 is TGTGCCAGCACCCTGACTAGCGGAGGCTACGAGCAGTACTTC.

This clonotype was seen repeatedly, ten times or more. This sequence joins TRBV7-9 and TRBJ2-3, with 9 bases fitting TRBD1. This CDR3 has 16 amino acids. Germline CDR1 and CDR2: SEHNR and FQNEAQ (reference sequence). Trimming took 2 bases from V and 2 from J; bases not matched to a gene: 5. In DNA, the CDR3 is TGTGCCAGCAGCTTACAGACAGGGGGAGTCACAGATACGCAGTATTTT. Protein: CASSLQTGGVTDTQYF.

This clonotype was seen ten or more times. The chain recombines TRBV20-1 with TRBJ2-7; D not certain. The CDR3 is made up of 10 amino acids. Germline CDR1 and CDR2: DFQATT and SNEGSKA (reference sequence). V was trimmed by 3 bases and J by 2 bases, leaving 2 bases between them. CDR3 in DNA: TGCAGTGCTAGGGCCTACGAGCAGTACTTC. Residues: CSARAYEQYF.